This note documents a single T cell receptor beta chain sequence. This entry comes from a study of glioma-infiltrating T cells after dendritic cell vaccination. Across the study: Dendritic cell vaccine was injected intradermally three times, biweekly.

The germline gives CDR1 MGHDK, CDR2 SYGVNS. V trimming: 4 bases; J trimming: 1 base; junction bases outside the gene matches: 10. The CDR3 runs 18 residues. Primers: 60 V beta forward and 13 J beta reverse. Some clones are missing from TCRdb's copy, which holds only in-frame ones; the method was immunoSEQ multiplex PCR. This repertoire shows about 82,000 clones, 85% to 90% found once; its top ten account for approximately 3.2%. The receptor comes from a human donor with glioblastoma. This specimen consisted of blood, obtained before dendritic cell vaccination. The V gene is TRBV25-1, the J gene TRBJ2-5; 12 bases match TRBD1. The CDR3 spells CASSAGTGGGMGQETQYF. DNA for the CDR3: TGTGCCAGCAGTGCCGGGACAGGGGGCGGAATGGGCCAAGAGACCCAGTACTTC.